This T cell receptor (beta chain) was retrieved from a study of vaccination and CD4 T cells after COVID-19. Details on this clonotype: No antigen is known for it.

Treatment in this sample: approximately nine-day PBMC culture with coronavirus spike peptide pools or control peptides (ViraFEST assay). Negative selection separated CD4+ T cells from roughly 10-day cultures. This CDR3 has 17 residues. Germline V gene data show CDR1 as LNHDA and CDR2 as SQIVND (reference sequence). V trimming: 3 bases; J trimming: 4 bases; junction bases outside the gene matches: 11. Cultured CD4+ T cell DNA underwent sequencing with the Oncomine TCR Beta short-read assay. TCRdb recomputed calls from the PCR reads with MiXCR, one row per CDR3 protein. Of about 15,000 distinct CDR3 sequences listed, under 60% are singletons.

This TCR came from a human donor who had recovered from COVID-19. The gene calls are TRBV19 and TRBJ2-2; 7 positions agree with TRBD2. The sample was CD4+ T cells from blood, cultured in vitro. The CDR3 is CASSISRWEGRTGELFF. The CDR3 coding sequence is TGTGCCAGTAGTATCTCGAGGTGGGAGGGCCGCACCGGGGAGCTGTTTTTT.